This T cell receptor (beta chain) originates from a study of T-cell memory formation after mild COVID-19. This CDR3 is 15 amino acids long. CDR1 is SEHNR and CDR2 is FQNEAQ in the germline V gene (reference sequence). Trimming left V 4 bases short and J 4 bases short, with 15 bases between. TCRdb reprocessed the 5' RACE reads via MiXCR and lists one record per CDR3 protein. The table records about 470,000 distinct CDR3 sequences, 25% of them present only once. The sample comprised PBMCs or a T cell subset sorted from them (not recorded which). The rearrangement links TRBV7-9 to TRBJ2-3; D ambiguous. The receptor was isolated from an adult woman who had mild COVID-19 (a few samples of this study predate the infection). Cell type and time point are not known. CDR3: CASSSSPTAPDTQYF. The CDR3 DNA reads TGTGCCAGCAGCTCTTCTCCGACTGCCCCAGATACGCAGTATTTT.